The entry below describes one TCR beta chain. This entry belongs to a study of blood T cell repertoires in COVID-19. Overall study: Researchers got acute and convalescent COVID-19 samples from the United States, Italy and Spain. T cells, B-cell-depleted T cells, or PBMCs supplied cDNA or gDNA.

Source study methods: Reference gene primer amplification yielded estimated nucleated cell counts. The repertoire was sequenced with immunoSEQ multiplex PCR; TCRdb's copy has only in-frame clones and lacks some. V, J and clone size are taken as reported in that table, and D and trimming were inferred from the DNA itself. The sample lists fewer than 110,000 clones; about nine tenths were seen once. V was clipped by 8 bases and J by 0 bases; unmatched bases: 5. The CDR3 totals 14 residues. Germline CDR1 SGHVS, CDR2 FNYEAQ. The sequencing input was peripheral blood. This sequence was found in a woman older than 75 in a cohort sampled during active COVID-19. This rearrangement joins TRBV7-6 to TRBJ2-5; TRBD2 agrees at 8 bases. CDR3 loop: CASGGGGNQETQYF. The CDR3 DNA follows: TGTGCCAGCGGGGGCGGGGGGAACCAAGAGACCCAGTACTTC.